The rows below give T cell receptor beta chains drawn from one sample of a study of T-cell reconstitution after alpha-beta-depleted transplantation in children. TCRdb passed the PCR reads through MiXCR, listing each CDR3 protein once. The sample contains a few hundred thousand distinct CDR3 sequences, approximately 11% of which appear only once. Here the sequenced sample was PBMCs from the stem cell graft donor, taken from the stem cell graft. The source of these receptors is a human donor who donated a stem cell graft to a child with acute myeloid leukemia. CDR3s include the opening cysteine and the closing phenylalanine or tryptophan. Each record gives: clone size, J gene, CDR3 length, D gene, V gene, CDR3 protein, CDR3 DNA. A D gene is named only where the DNA matches it firmly. Some rows mark clone size as missing; the rest say once, few, many or name a class of expanded clone.

few,TRBJ2-1,12,TRBD1,TRBV5-6,CASSLTRTGDTF,TGTGCCAGCAGCTTGACGCGGACAGGGGACACCTTC
NA,TRBJ2-7,17,NA,TRBV6-2/TRBV6-3,CASSYSARSVNTYEQYF,TGTGCCAGCAGTTACTCGGCGAGGAGCGTAAACACCTACGAGCAGTACTTC
few,TRBJ2-1,12,TRBD2,TRBV27,CASSSTSGEQFF,TGTGCCAGCAGCTCGACTAGCGGAGAGCAGTTCTTC
many,TRBJ2-7,16,TRBD2,TRBV20-1,CSARGTSEEASYEQYF,TGCAGTGCCCGTGGGACTAGTGAGGAGGCTTCCTACGAGCAGTACTTC
many,TRBJ2-3,14,NA,TRBV5-1,CASSLFREADTQYF,TGCGCCAGCAGCTTGTTCAGGGAGGCAGATACGCAGTATTTT
NA,TRBJ2-3,16,TRBD1,TRBV6-2/TRBV6-3,CASSPTGRAGADTQYF,TGTGCCAGCAGCCCGACAGGGCGGGCTGGGGCAGATACGCAGTATTTT
few,TRBJ2-1,16,NA,TRBV5-1,CASSLAGSGAYNEQFF,TGCGCCAGCAGCTTGGCCGGTAGCGGTGCCTACAATGAGCAGTTCTTC
many,TRBJ2-3,16,TRBD2,TRBV20-1,CSASRLGEGPTDTQYF,TGCAGTGCTAGTCGTTTGGGGGAGGGCCCCACAGATACGCAGTATTTT
few,TRBJ1-2,12,NA,TRBV30,CAWSGTRQGYTF,TGTGCCTGGAGTGGGACCCGGCAGGGCTACACCTTC
many,TRBJ2-5,13,NA,TRBV12-3/TRBV12-4,CASSKGLWETQYF,TGTGCCAGCAGTAAGGGACTTTGGGAGACCCAGTACTTC
few,TRBJ2-5,16,NA,TRBV27,CASSRRRDRDQETQYF,TGTGCCAGCAGTCGTCGACGAGATAGGGACCAAGAGACCCAGTACTTC
NA,TRBJ2-7,13,NA,TRBV11-2,CASSPRQSYEQYF,TGTGCCAGCAGCCCCCGACAGAGCTACGAGCAGTACTTC
many,TRBJ1-4,16,NA,TRBV5-1,CASSFQPGLTNEKLFF,TGCGCCAGCAGCTTCCAGCCGGGGCTGACTAATGAAAAACTGTTTTTT
NA,TRBJ2-6,15,NA,TRBV20-1,CSARALLDGANVLTF,TGCAGTGCTAGAGCCCTTTTGGATGGGGCCAACGTCCTGACTTTC
NA,TRBJ2-6,13,TRBD1,TRBV29-1,CSVTGVGANVLTF,TGCAGCGTAACAGGGGTTGGGGCCAACGTCCTGACTTTC
NA,TRBJ1-4,13,NA,TRBV18,CASSRAQSEKLFF,TGTGCCAGCTCTCGGGCCCAGAGCGAAAAACTGTTTTTT
NA,TRBJ2-1,16,TRBD2,TRBV5-1,CASSFTSGRSANEQFF,TGCGCCAGCAGCTTCACAAGCGGGAGGTCGGCCAATGAGCAGTTCTTC
many,TRBJ2-1,15,TRBD2,TRBV20-1,CSARSLAGGYNEQFF,TGCAGTGCTAGATCCCTAGCGGGGGGTTACAATGAGCAGTTCTTC
few,TRBJ1-1,15,TRBD1,TRBV5-1,CASSPRGQGWAEAFF,TGCGCCAGCAGCCCCAGGGGGCAGGGGTGGGCTGAAGCTTTCTTT
NA,TRBJ2-7,17,NA,TRBV20-1,CSARDRIGSPEDYEQYF,TGCAGTGCTAGAGATCGTATCGGGAGTCCCGAGGACTACGAGCAGTACTTC